The clone carrying this T cell receptor beta chain was detected a few times. In germline, CDR1 is MNHEY, CDR2 SVGAGI. There are 15 residues in the CDR3. V lost 10 bases, J lost 7 bases, and 22 bases lay in between. Data came from immunoSEQ multiplex PCR; TCRdb stores just in-frame clones and leaves some out. The sample contains about 56,000 clones, roughly 89% of which appear only once. This sample is drawn from a study of blood T cell repertoires in COVID-19. The clonotype originates from a woman between 55 and 75 years old with COVID-19, enrolled during active disease. V and J are TRBV6-5 and TRBJ1-4; possible D gene TRBD1, 6 bases. Sequencing was done on a sample of peripheral blood. The CDR3 reads CAISTRGAGSEKLFF. Written as DNA, the CDR3 is TGTGCCATCTCCACTCGGGGGGCAGGTAGTGAAAAACTGTTTTTT.